The 18 T cell receptor beta chains listed next were all sequenced from one sample in a study of CD8+CD57+ T cells in acquired aplastic anemia. Investigators profiled TCR beta VDJ and CDR3 from genomic DNA template. TCRdb reanalysed the reads using MiXCR and keeps one entry per CDR3 protein. This table holds around 170,000 distinct CDR3 sequences, 50% to 75% found once. Sequencing input: sorted CD4+, CD8+, or CD8+CD57+ T cells (not recorded which) from PBMCs. The receptors were sampled from a human donor in good health.

On this clonotype: A much larger clone differs from this one at a single base, so this may be a read error. As the CDR3 is not closed by the conserved phenylalanine or tryptophan, this likely results from a read error. The J gene is TRBJ2-7, the V gene TRBV6-1; a possible D gene is TRBD1 (5 bases). CDR1 MNHNS and CDR2 SASEGT come from the germline V gene. Trimming left V 5 bases short and J 2 bases short, with 13 bases between. The CDR3 contains 14 residues. Written as DNA, the CDR3 is TGTGCCAGCAGTAACAGGACACTTACCTACGAGCAGTACTCC. It yields the protein CASSNRTLTYEQYS.

The CDR3 region is CSANRGDEQYF. The CDR3 DNA sequence: TGCAGTGCTAACAGGGGGGACGAGCAGTACTTC. This chain connects TRBV20-1 to TRBJ2-7; the match to TRBD1 covers 8 bases. Trimming cost V 4 bases and J 5 bases; bases outside gene matches: 1. Germline V gives CDR1 DFQATT, CDR2 SNEGSKA (reference sequence). The CDR3 has 11 amino acids.

J is TRBJ2-1 and V is TRBV7-2; maybe TRBD2 (6 bases). With 9 bases removed from V and 0 bases from J, the gap between germline ends came to 12 bases. This CDR3 region has 14 residues. CDR1 and CDR2 (germline): SGHTA, FQGNSA. The CDR3, as DNA: TGTGCCAGTAGGAGGAGGGACTCCTACAATGAGCAGTTCTTC. Protein: CASRRRDSYNEQFF.

To note about this clonotype: The CDR3 carries no conserved terminal phenylalanine or tryptophan, so it likely arises from a read error. The DNA is omitted, as the CDR3 cannot be located on it reliably, and the CDR3 follows TCRdb's listing. This rearrangement joins TRBV29-1 to TRBJ1-5; TRBD1, the table's D call, lacks a check against the DNA. With termini counted, the CDR3 has 13 amino acids. Germline V lookup: CDR1 SQVTM, CDR2 ANQGSEA. The CDR3 loop reads CSVGWGADQPRHI.

The chain carries TRBV29-1 and TRBJ1-2; 9 nucleotides match TRBD1. The CDR3 runs to 12 residues. After removal of 6 bases from V and 2 bases from J, the junction contained 1 base not matched to a gene. Germline-derived CDR1 and CDR2 are SQVTM and ANQGSEA. This CDR3 reads CSVGTGNYGYTF. DNA of the CDR3: TGCAGCGTGGGGACAGGGAACTATGGCTACACCTTC. Looking up the rest from reference TRBV29-1 and TRBJ1-2 gives the full variable domain: SAVISQKPSRDICQRGTSLTIQCQVDSQVTMMFWYRQQPGQSLTLIATANQGSEATYESGFVIDKFPISRPNLTFSTLTVSNMSPEDSSIYLCSVGTGNYGYTFGSGTRLTVV.

Of note for this clonotype: At one of its ends the junction is not consistent with the germline gene, which may arise from a read error. The genes are TRBV7-8 and TRBJ1-6; TRBD1 matches 11 bases. The CDR3 sequence is 14 residues long. Germline lookup yields CDR1 SGHVS and CDR2 FQNEAQ. DNA for the CDR3: TGTGCCGGCAGCTTAGGGACAGGGGGTTCACCACTTCACTTT. Its protein product is CAGSLGTGGSPLHF.

The V call is TRBV20-1, the J call TRBJ2-6; D possibly corresponds to TRBD2 (5 bases). Germline loops: CDR1 DFQATT, CDR2 SNEGSKA (reference sequence). V was pared by 6 bases and J by 0 bases, with 9 bases between. The CDR3 loop spans 14 amino acids. The CDR3 nucleotides read TGCAGTGCAGATACTAGCTCTGGGGCCAACGTCCTGACTTTC. Its protein product is CSADTSSGANVLTF.

The V gene is TRBV7-2, the J gene TRBJ1-2, with D perhaps TRBD1 (5 bases). V was cut by 5 bases and J by 1 base, with 17 bases left in between. This CDR3 contains 16 residues. CDR1 is SGHTA and CDR2 is FQGNSA in the germline V gene. The CDR3 here is CASSPPVRGDNYGYTF. The CDR3 DNA sequence: TGTGCCAGCAGCCCGCCCGTTCGAGGGGATAACTATGGCTACACCTTC.

There are a few counts of this clonotype. The chain joins TRBV5-6 to TRBJ1-2; D perhaps matches TRBD1 (5 bases). There are 14 residues in the CDR3. Germline assignment: CDR1 SGHDT and CDR2 YYEEEE. Trimming left V 4 bases short and J 0 bases short, with 10 bases between. The CDR3 reads CASSPQQANYGYTF. Here the CDR3 DNA reads TGTGCCAGCAGCCCCCAACAGGCTAACTATGGCTACACCTTC.

This clonotype occurred many times. The chain uses TRBV20-1 and TRBJ2-1, with D uncertain. V lost 1 base, J lost 12 bases, and 19 bases lay in between. The germline V gene has CDR1 DFQATT and CDR2 SNEGSKA (reference sequence). CDR3 length: 14 residues. The CDR3 loop reads CSARGESGLQRQFF. Written as DNA, the CDR3 is TGCAGTGCTAGAGGCGAGTCTGGCCTACAGCGGCAGTTCTTC.

The J gene is TRBJ1-1, the V gene TRBV6-2 or TRBV6-3; the match to TRBD1 covers 9 bases. V lost 4 bases to trimming and J lost 8 bases; unmatched junction nucleotides: 8. Germline lookup yields CDR1 MNHEY and CDR2 SVGEGT. The CDR3 is made up of 14 amino acids. CDR3 nucleotides: TGTGCCAGCAGTTTTTACAGGGGGCCTCGGGAAGCTTTCTTT. This sequence encodes CASSFYRGPREAFF.

The chain has TRBV24-1 and TRBJ2-2; TRBD1 aligns across 7 bases. CDR3 size: 15 residues. Germline assignment: CDR1 KGHDR and CDR2 SFDVKD. V dropped 4 bases and J dropped 7; count of bases not matched to a gene: 8. The DNA of the CDR3 is TGTGCCACCAGTGACCCGGGACAGTCCCACGGGGAGCTGTTTTTT. Residues: CATSDPGQSHGELFF.

Many counts were recorded for this clonotype. The chain uses TRBV5-1 and TRBJ2-7; 8 positions match TRBD1. J was trimmed by 6 bases and V by 2 bases; bases with no gene match: 7. The germline V gene encodes CDR1 SGHRS and CDR2 YFSETQ. The CDR3 totals 14 residues. CDR3 coding DNA: TGCGCCAGCAGCTTTGGGACAGGCTGGAGCGAGCAGTACTTC. Protein sequence: CASSFGTGWSEQYF.

The chain uses TRBV7-2 and TRBJ1-2; 9 bases are shared with TRBD1. Trimming removed 4 bases from V and 4 bases from J; junction bases left unmatched: 7. This CDR3 contains 15 residues. From germline, CDR1 is SGHTA and CDR2 FQGNSA. The CDR3 sequence is CASSSTGTGSYGYTF. Here the CDR3 DNA reads TGTGCCAGCAGCTCAACCGGGACAGGGTCCTATGGCTACACCTTC.

Many counts were recorded for this clonotype. Here the CDR3 DNA reads TGTGCCAGTAGTATAAACCGTGGCAAAAACATTCAGTACTTC. It codes for CASSINRGKNIQYF. V gene TRBV19 combines with J gene TRBJ2-4; no definite D call. The V end was cut by 2 bases, the J end by 3 bases, with 8 bases between. The CDR3 extends over 14 amino acids. Per the germline V gene, CDR1 is LNHDA and CDR2 is SQIVND (reference sequence).

This clonotype has a count of ten or more. The chain uses TRBV19 and TRBJ2-7; 10 bases match TRBD2. CDR3 length: 15 residues. Losses at the gene ends were 3 bases for V and 6 bases for J; bases not matched to a gene: 8. CDR1 and CDR2 (germline): LNHDA, SQIVND (reference sequence). DNA for the CDR3: TGTGCCAGTAGTATTCTCGCTAGCGGGAGTAGCGAGCAGTACTTC. Translated, it gives CASSILASGSSEQYF.

This chain connects TRBV7-9 to TRBJ2-7, with unresolved D. V was shortened by 2 bases and J by 3 bases, with 8 bases between the two germline ends. CDR1 is SEHNR and CDR2 is FQNEAQ in the germline V gene (reference sequence). This CDR3 comprises 13 residues. CDR3 bases: TGTGCCAGCAGCTTACCAGAGAACTACGAGCAGTACTTC. This translates into CASSLPENYEQYF.

This clonotype was counted a single time. The chain uses TRBV24-1 and TRBJ2-5, with D perhaps TRBD1 or TRBD2 (5 bases each). CDR1 and CDR2 (germline): KGHDR, SFDVKD. The CDR3 spans 14 residues. The V end was cut by 9 bases, the J end by 2 bases, with 15 bases between. In DNA form, the CDR3 reads TGTGCCACCCGTCGGGGCTTATATCAAGAGACCCAGTACTTC. Its translation: CATRRGLYQETQYF.